These 30 T cell receptor beta chains share one sample of origin, sequenced in a study of T cell responses to AZD1222 COVID-19 vaccine. This table comes from immunoSEQ multiplex PCR, and its TCRdb copy is limited to in-frame clones, with some not included. The sample consists of about 120,000 clones, more than 75% of them appearing once. This material consisted of peripheral blood, taken on day 0 of AZD1222 vaccination. All receptors come from an adult in good health.

The gene calls are TRBV10-2 and TRBJ2-5, with D unresolved. There are 13 residues in the CDR3. From germline, CDR1 is WSHSY and CDR2 SAAADI. Trimming stripped 1 base from V and 6 bases from J, with 9 bases between. The CDR3 loop is CASSEFLPKTQYF. For the CDR3, the DNA is TGCGCCAGCAGTGAGTTTTTGCCGAAGACCCAGTACTTC.

Only one count was recorded for this clone. This chain uses TRBV29-1 with TRBJ1-4; TRBD1 aligns across 9 bases. The CDR3 consists of 18 residues. J gave up 5 bases and V 0 bases, and 13 bases lay outside the gene matches. CDR1 and CDR2 from the germline V gene are SQVTM and ANQGSEA. CDR3 sequence: CSVEDTRGGGTGNEKLFF. The CDR3 nucleotides read TGCAGCGTTGAAGATACGAGAGGGGGCGGGACAGGGAATGAAAAACTGTTTTTT.

The V call is TRBV30, the J call TRBJ1-2; no clear D gene. The germline V gene encodes CDR1 GTSNPN and CDR2 SVGIG (reference sequence). The CDR3 totals 13 residues. V was clipped by 4 bases and J by 7 bases, with 16 bases between them. The CDR3 coding sequence is TGTGCCTGGACCCGGGGAGCCTTAGGTGGCTACACCTTC. This gives the protein CAWTRGALGGYTF. The entire variable domain, with the rest obtained from reference TRBV30 and TRBJ1-2, is as follows: SQTIHQWPATLVQPVGSPLSLECTVEGTSNPNLYWYRQAAGRGLQLLFYSVGIGQISSEVPQNLSASRPQDRQFILSSKKLLLSDSGFYLCAWTRGALGGYTFGSGTRLTVV.

CDR3 loop: CASSHPSGRQPQHF. CDR3 DNA sequence: TGTGCCAGTAGTCATCCGTCCGGGCGCCAGCCCCAGCATTTT. V gene TRBV19 combines with J gene TRBJ1-5; D is ambiguous. The CDR3 has 14 residues. The germline V gene has CDR1 LNHDA and CDR2 SQIVND (reference sequence). Trimming pared 5 bases from V and 7 bases from J, leaving 15 bases between.

This clone was seen a single time. The chain recombines TRBV15 with TRBJ2-3; no reliable D call. This CDR3 has 13 residues. Deletions cut 1 base from V and 0 bases from J, with 2 bases between. In germline, CDR1 is LNHNV, CDR2 YYDKDF (reference sequence). CDR3 protein: CATSRGSTDTQYF. CDR3 nucleotide sequence: TGTGCCACCAGCAGAGGTAGCACAGATACGCAGTATTTT.

CDR3 protein: CASSLAGGRSPLHF. In DNA form, the CDR3 reads TGTGCCAGCAGTCTGGCCGGAGGGAGATCACCCCTCCACTTT. V and J are TRBV2 and TRBJ1-6, with D uncertain. Germline lookup yields CDR1 SNHLY and CDR2 FYNNEI. The CDR3 sequence is 14 residues long. V lost 5 bases and J lost 10, with 15 bases in between. Together with reference TRBV2 and TRBJ1-6, the CDR3 gives the full variable domain: EPEVTQTPSHQVTQMGQEVILRCVPISNHLYFYWYRQILGQKVEFLVSFYNNEISEKSEIFDDQFSVERPDGSNFTLKIRSTKLEDSAMYFCASSLAGGRSPLHFGNGTRLTVT.

The chain links TRBV9 to TRBJ1-6; 9 bases match TRBD1. This CDR3 comprises 14 residues. Germline CDR1 and CDR2: SGDLS and YYNGEE. The V gene end was trimmed by 4 bases and the J gene end by 10 bases; junction bases not matched to a gene: 6. CDR3 DNA sequence: TGTGCCAGCAGCTCCACAGGGGGCGGCTCACCCCTCCACTTT. Protein product: CASSSTGGGSPLHF.

The rearrangement links TRBV13 to TRBJ2-7; 11 bases map to TRBD1. The J segment lost 7 bases and the V segment lost 5 bases, leaving 10 bases of the junction unmatched. The CDR3 length is 15 residues. From germline, CDR1 is PRHDT and CDR2 FYEKMQ (reference sequence). CDR3 loop: CASSPGTGGREEQYF. The CDR3 nucleotides are TGTGCCAGCAGCCCCGGGACAGGGGGTCGCGAAGAGCAGTACTTC.

The chain is built from TRBV11-1 and TRBJ1-6; 8 bases are a match to TRBD1. V lost 2 bases to trimming and J lost 10 bases; unmatched junction nucleotides: 4. Germline V gene sequence: CDR1 SGHAT, CDR2 FQDESV (reference sequence). The CDR3 has 14 amino acids. The chain's CDR3 is CASSLSQGGSPLHF. CDR3 coding DNA: TGTGCCAGCAGCTTATCACAGGGGGGCTCACCCCTCCACTTT.

The CDR3 nucleotides read TGTGCCAGCGGGGACAGGGAGGCCGGGGAGCTGTTTTTT. It translates to CASGDREAGELFF. V is TRBV9 and J is TRBJ2-2; 9 nucleotides agree with TRBD1. Germline V gives CDR1 SGDLS, CDR2 YYNGEE. This CDR3 is built from 13 residues. The ends lost 7 bases at V and 6 bases at J; junction bases unmatched: 4.

The chain is built from TRBV11-2 and TRBJ1-2, with 8 bases identical to TRBD1. The trim removed 4 bases at V and 7 bases at J, leaving 8 bases unmatched. Germline assignment: CDR1 SGHAT and CDR2 FQNNGV. The CDR3 extends over 14 amino acids. In DNA, the CDR3 is TGTGCCAGCAGCTCTTGGACAGGGAACGCTGGCTACACCTTC. Protein product: CASSSWTGNAGYTF.

The chain combines TRBV7-9 with TRBJ1-1; D uncertain. Germline lookup yields CDR1 SEHNR and CDR2 FQNEAQ (reference sequence). The CDR3 extends over 12 amino acids. V lost 5 bases, J lost 0 bases, and 4 bases lay in between. CDR3 residues: CASSVMNTEAFF. CDR3 nucleotide sequence: TGTGCCAGCAGCGTCATGAACACTGAAGCTTTCTTT.

The chain is built from TRBV7-2 and TRBJ2-7, with 9 positions matching TRBD2. Germline V gene data show CDR1 as SGHTA and CDR2 as FQGNSA. The J segment lost 1 base and the V segment lost 5 bases, leaving 6 bases of the junction unmatched. The CDR3 has 15 amino acids. The chain's CDR3 is CASSPGLAFSYEQYF. In DNA, the CDR3 is TGTGCCAGCAGCCCTGGACTAGCGTTTTCCTACGAGCAGTACTTC.

The chain carries TRBV29-1 and TRBJ1-2; 10 positions agree with TRBD1. The CDR3 extends over 13 amino acids. V shed 3 bases, J shed 6 bases, and the junction held 4 bases outside the gene matches. Germline CDR1 reads SQVTM; CDR2 reads ANQGSEA. The CDR3 DNA reads as TGCAGCGTTGAGGGGGGGACAGGGGATGGCTACACCTTC. Its translation is CSVEGGTGDGYTF.

The genes are TRBV10-3 and TRBJ2-7; 7 bases fit TRBD1. This CDR3 has 13 residues. With V trimmed by 3 bases and J by 5 bases, 4 bases remained unmatched. CDR1 is ENHRY, CDR2 SYGVKD, per germline. The DNA of the CDR3 is TGTGCCATCAGTGATATAGGGGGCGACGAGCAGTACTTC. It is translated as CAISDIGGDEQYF.

The chain couples TRBV19 to TRBJ2-7, with 7 nucleotides matching TRBD1. This CDR3 has 15 residues. Per the germline V gene, CDR1 is LNHDA and CDR2 is SQIVND (reference sequence). Trimming took 5 bases from V and 5 from J; bases not matched to a gene: 12. This chain's CDR3 is CASSAIQGNIHEQYF. In DNA form, the CDR3 reads TGTGCCAGTAGTGCCATACAGGGGAATATCCACGAGCAGTACTTC. Full variable domain (outside the CDR3, taken from reference TRBV19 and TRBJ2-7): DGGITQSPKYLFRKEGQNVTLSCEQNLNHDAMYWYRQDPGQGLRLIYYSQIVNDFQKGDIAEGYSVSREKKESFPLTVTSAQKNPTAFYLCASSAIQGNIHEQYFGPGTRLTVT.

The chain is built from TRBV18 and TRBJ1-2; 7 nucleotides match TRBD1. Germline CDR1 reads KGHSH; CDR2 reads LQKENI. The V and J ends lost 3 bases and 7 bases, in that order; junction bases with no gene match: 8. The CDR3 runs to 14 residues. CDR3 amino acids: CASSPVEGASGYTF. CDR3 DNA sequence: TGTGCCAGCTCACCCGTGGAGGGGGCAAGTGGCTACACCTTC.

The genes are TRBV5-6 and TRBJ1-1, with unresolved D. V was pared by 0 bases and J by 12 bases, with 9 bases between. CDR3 length: 11 amino acids. Germline loops: CDR1 SGHDT, CDR2 YYEEEE. The CDR3 loop reads CASSLAYRTFF. CDR3 sequence (DNA): TGTGCCAGCAGCTTGGCGTATAGGACTTTCTTT.

This clone was recorded only once. V gene TRBV5-1 combines with J gene TRBJ1-1, with D possibly TRBD1 on 5 matching bases. The V gene lost 4 bases and the J gene lost 8 bases, with 15 bases spanning the gap. Germline V gene sequence: CDR1 SGHRS, CDR2 YFSETQ. The CDR3 is 13 residues long. The CDR3 region has the DNA TGCGCCAGCAGCCCAGGGTCGGGGGAAGAAGCTTTCTTT. Translating gives CASSPGSGEEAFF.

The chain employs TRBV28 and TRBJ1-6, with a weak D call TRBD1 (5 bases). Per germline, CDR1 MDHEN and CDR2 SYDVKM. The CDR3 is 14 residues long. Trimming shortened V by 5 bases and J by 3 bases, and 8 bases separated the two germline ends. The DNA of the CDR3 is TGTGCCAGCAGTCTCGACAGCTATAATTCACCCCTCCACTTT. Its protein is CASSLDSYNSPLHF.

The V gene is TRBV9, the J gene TRBJ1-2; TRBD1 matches 7 bases. Germline-derived CDR1 and CDR2 are SGDLS and YYNGEE. The CDR3 has 14 amino acids. Trimming cost V 0 bases and J 8 bases; bases outside gene matches: 7. The DNA of the CDR3 is TGTGCCAGCAGCGTAGCGGTAGACAGGGTCGGCTACACCTTC. Residues: CASSVAVDRVGYTF.

This chain links TRBV7-8 with TRBJ2-2; D is unresolved. The CDR3 length is 15 residues. CDR1 is SGHVS, CDR2 FQNEAQ, per germline. The V end lost 1 base, the J end lost 5 bases, and 11 bases lay between the germline ends. The CDR3 protein is CASSLELVRTGELFF. CDR3 sequence (DNA): TGTGCCAGCAGCTTAGAGCTTGTTAGAACCGGGGAGCTGTTTTTT.

The chain couples TRBV28 to TRBJ2-6, with 9 bases that match TRBD1. Trimming cost V 1 base and J 0 bases; bases outside gene matches: 7. Germline CDR1 MDHEN, CDR2 SYDVKM. The CDR3 totals 19 residues. The CDR3 loop reads CASSLLMGQGNSGANVLTF. CDR3 in DNA: TGTGCCAGCAGTTTATTAATGGGACAGGGCAACTCTGGGGCCAACGTCCTGACTTTC.

V usage is TRBV9 and J usage is TRBJ2-1; the D gene is possibly TRBD1 (5 bases). V gave up 4 bases and J gave up 2 bases, with 16 bases separating them. This CDR3 spans 16 amino acids. Looked up from germline, CDR1 is SGDLS and CDR2 is YYNGEE. This chain's CDR3 is CASSSDQGFPYNEQFF. CDR3 nucleotides: TGTGCCAGCAGCTCCGACCAGGGATTCCCCTACAATGAGCAGTTCTTC.

V is TRBV4-1 and J is TRBJ1-3; D not certain. V lost 5 bases to trimming and J lost 2 bases, with 13 bases between them. The CDR3 has 15 amino acids. Germline V gives CDR1 MGHRA, CDR2 YSYEKL. The CDR3: CASSGSVLPGNTIYF. The CDR3 nucleotides read TGCGCCAGCAGCGGAAGCGTCCTCCCTGGAAACACCATATATTTT.

J is TRBJ2-4 and V is TRBV5-8; D gene unclear. Germline CDR1 SGHTS, CDR2 YDEGEE. Trimming took off 1 base at V and 10 bases at J, with 18 bases between the two ends. The CDR3 spans 15 residues. The CDR3 loop is CASSLTPRLGRIQYF. In DNA, the CDR3 is TGTGCCAGCAGCTTGACCCCTCGTTTGGGTCGGATTCAGTACTTC.

This clone was observed once. The chain links TRBV7-2 to TRBJ1-4; TRBD1 is a possible D gene (6 bases). Germline CDR1 is SGHTA and CDR2 is FQGNSA. The V and J ends lost 5 bases and 0 bases respectively, with 13 bases between them. The CDR3 is 16 residues long. This chain's CDR3 is CASSPRTVATNEKLFF. CDR3 DNA: TGTGCCAGCAGCCCGCGGACAGTAGCAACTAATGAAAAACTGTTTTTT.

CDR3 DNA sequence: TGCGCCAGCAGTGAGTCGAAGACAGGGAGGTCCTACGAGCAGTACTTC. It codes for CASSESKTGRSYEQYF. This chain connects TRBV10-1 to TRBJ2-7, with a tentative D call TRBD1 (7 bases). The germline gives CDR1 WNHNN, CDR2 SYGVQD (reference sequence). V was trimmed by 0 bases and J by 1 base, leaving 13 bases between them. The CDR3 runs to 16 residues.

The chain couples TRBV3-1 (or the pseudogene TRBV3-2) to TRBJ2-7; D uncertain. Trimming pared 2 bases from V and 0 bases from J, leaving 20 bases between. From germline, CDR1 is LGHDT and CDR2 YNNKEL (reference sequence). The CDR3 runs to 18 residues. CDR3 loop: CASSQSQAPSAPSYEQYF. The CDR3 DNA follows: TGTGCCAGCAGCCAAAGTCAAGCGCCGTCAGCGCCCTCCTACGAGCAGTACTTC.

The DNA for the CDR3 is TGCGCCAGCAGCTTGAGACCGACAGGGGGAACCTACGAGCAGTACTTC. This encodes CASSLRPTGGTYEQYF. V and J are TRBV5-1 and TRBJ2-7, with TRBD1 matching 9 bases. J was trimmed by 2 bases and V by 1 base; bases with no gene match: 7. The CDR3 consists of 16 residues. Germline CDR1 reads SGHRS; CDR2 reads YFSETQ.